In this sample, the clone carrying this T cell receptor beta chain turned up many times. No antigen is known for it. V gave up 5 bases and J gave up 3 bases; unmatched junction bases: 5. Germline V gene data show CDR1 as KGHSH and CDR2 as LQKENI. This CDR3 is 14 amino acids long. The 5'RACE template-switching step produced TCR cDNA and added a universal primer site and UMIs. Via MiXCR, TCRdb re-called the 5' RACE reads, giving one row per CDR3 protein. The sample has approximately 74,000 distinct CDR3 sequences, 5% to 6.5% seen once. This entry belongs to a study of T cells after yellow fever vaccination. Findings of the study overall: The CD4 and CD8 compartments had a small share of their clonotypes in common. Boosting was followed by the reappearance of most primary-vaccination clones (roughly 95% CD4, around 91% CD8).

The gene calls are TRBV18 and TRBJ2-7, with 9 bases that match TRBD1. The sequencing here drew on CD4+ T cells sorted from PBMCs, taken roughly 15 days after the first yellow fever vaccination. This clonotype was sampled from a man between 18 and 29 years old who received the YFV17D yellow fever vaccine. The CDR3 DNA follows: TGTGCCAGCTCATCCGGGACAGGGAGCTACGAGCAGTACTTC. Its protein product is CASSSGTGSYEQYF.